This TCR beta chain was documented in a study of cytomegalovirus exposure and HLA in healthy donors. Primers for the PCR totalled 60 Vbeta and 13 Jbeta. The assay was immunoSEQ multiplex PCR, and TCRdb's table has in-frame clones only and misses some. The sample includes approximately 140,000 clones, about four fifths seen only once; the top ten take approximately 4%. This sequence was found in a middle-aged woman in good health and CMV-seronegative. The sample taken for sequencing was PBMCs.

CDR3 nucleotides: TGTGCCAGCAGCTTAGCCGTTGAAGCTTTCTTT. It codes for CASSLAVEAFF. The V gene is TRBV13, the J gene TRBJ1-1; D is unresolved. V lost 1 base, J lost 7 bases, and 4 bases lay in between. The CDR3 has 11 residues. Germline V gene data show CDR1 as PRHDT and CDR2 as FYEKMQ (reference sequence).